This TCR beta chain is drawn from a study of blood T cell repertoires in COVID-19. On the study more broadly: T cells, B-cell-depleted T cells, or PBMCs supplied cDNA or gDNA.

In the original workflow: The authors estimated nucleated cell counts from reference gene primer amplification. Measured with immunoSEQ multiplex PCR; TCRdb has only the in-frame clones, and not every one. V, J and clone size reflect that table, while D and trimming were determined from the DNA. The table includes approximately 240,000 clones, around 85% detected once. Material for sequencing was peripheral blood. The source of this sequence is a woman in her thirties who had recovered from COVID-19.

The CDR3: CASSTSVAGEQYF. The CDR3 nucleotides are TGCGCCAGCAGCACATCCGTCGCGGGCGAGCAGTACTTC. V is TRBV5-1 and J is TRBJ2-7, with TRBD2 as a possible D gene (5 bases). CDR1 and CDR2 (germline): SGHRS, YFSETQ. Trimming took 4 bases from V and 6 from J, leaving 14 bases between them. This CDR3 is built from 13 residues. The whole variable domain, filled in from reference TRBV5-1 and TRBJ2-7, reads KAGVTQTPRYLIKTRGQQVTLSCSPISGHRSVSWYQQTPGQGLQFLFEYFSETQRNKGNFPGRFSGRQFSNSRSEMNVSTLELGDSALYLCASSTSVAGEQYFGPGTRLTVT.